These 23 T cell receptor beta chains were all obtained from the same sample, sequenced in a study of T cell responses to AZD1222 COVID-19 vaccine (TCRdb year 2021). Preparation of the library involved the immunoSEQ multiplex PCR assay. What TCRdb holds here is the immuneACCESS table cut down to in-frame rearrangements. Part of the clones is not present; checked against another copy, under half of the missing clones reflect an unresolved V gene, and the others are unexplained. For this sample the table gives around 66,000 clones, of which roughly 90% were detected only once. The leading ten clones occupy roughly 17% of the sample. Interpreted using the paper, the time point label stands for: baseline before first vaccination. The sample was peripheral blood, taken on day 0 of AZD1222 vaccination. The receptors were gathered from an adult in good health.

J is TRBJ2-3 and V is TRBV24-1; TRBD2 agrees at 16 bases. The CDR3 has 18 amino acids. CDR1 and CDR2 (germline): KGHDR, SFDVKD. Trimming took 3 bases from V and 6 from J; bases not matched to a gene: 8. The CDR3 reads CATSDAGLAGGPVDTQYF. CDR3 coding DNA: TGTGCCACCAGTGATGCGGGACTAGCGGGAGGGCCTGTCGATACGCAGTATTTT.

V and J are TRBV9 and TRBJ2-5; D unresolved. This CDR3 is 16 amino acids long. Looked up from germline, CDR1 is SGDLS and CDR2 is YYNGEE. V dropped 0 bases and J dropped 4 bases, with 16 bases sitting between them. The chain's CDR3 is CASSVEGSQWLETQYF. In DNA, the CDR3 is TGTGCCAGCAGCGTAGAGGGCAGCCAGTGGTTAGAGACCCAGTACTTC.

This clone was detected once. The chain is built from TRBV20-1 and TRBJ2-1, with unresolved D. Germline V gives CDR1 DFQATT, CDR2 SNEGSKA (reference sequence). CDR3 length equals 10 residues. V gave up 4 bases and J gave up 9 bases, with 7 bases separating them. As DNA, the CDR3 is TGCAGTGCTAACCCCCGTGAGCAGTTCTTC. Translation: CSANPREQFF.

CDR3 protein: CASSERAEMYGYTF. CDR3 nucleotide sequence: TGTGCCAGCAGCGAACGGGCCGAGATGTATGGCTACACCTTC. J is TRBJ1-2 and V is TRBV4-2, with no clear D. The V end lost 5 bases, the J end lost 5 bases, and 15 bases lay between the germline ends. From germline, CDR1 is LGHNA and CDR2 YNFKEQ. This CDR3 spans 14 amino acids.

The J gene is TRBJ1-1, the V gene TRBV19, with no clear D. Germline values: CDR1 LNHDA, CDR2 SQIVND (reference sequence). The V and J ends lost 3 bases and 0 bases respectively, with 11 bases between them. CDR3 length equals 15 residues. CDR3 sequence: CASSIGSRMNTEAFF. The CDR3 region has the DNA TGTGCCAGTAGTATTGGCAGTCGCATGAACACTGAAGCTTTCTTT.

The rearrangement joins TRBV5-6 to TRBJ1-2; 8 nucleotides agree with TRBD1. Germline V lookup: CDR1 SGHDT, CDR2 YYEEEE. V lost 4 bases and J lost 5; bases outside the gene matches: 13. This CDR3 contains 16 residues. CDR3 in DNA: TGTGCCAGCAGCCCGGTGAAGGGACAGGAGGGATATGGCTACACCTTC. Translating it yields CASSPVKGQEGYGYTF.

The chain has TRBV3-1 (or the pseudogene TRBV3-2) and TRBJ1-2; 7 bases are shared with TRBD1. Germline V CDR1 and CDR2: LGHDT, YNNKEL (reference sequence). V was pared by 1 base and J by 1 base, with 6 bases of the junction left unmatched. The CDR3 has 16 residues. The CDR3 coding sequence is TGTGCCAGCAGCCAAGTTGGGACAGAGCTTAACTATGGCTACACCTTC. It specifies CASSQVGTELNYGYTF.

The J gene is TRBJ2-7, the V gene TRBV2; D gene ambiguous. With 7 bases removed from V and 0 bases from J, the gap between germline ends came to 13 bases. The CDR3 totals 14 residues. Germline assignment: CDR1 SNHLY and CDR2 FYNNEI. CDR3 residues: CASTVPGSSYEQYF. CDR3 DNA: TGTGCCAGCACGGTCCCCGGCAGCTCCTACGAGCAGTACTTC.

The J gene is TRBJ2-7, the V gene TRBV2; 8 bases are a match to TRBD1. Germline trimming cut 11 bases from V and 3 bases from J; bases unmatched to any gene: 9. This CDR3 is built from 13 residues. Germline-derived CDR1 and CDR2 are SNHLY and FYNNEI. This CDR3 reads CAVSQGGGYEQYF. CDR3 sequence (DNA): TGTGCCGTATCACAGGGGGGCGGCTACGAGCAGTACTTC.

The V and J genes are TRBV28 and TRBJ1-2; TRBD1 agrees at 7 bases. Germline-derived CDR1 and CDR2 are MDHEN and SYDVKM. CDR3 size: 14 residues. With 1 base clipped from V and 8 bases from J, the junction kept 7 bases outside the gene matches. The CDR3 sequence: CASSLFDRVIGYTF. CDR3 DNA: TGTGCCAGCAGTTTATTCGACAGGGTAATAGGCTACACCTTC.

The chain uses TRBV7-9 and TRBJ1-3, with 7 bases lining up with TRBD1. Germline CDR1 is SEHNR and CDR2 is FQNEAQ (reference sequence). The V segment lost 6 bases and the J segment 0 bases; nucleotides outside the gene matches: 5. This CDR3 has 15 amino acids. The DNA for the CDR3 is TGTGCCAGCAGTAAGGACAGGAGCTCTGGAAACACCATATATTTT. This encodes CASSKDRSSGNTIYF.

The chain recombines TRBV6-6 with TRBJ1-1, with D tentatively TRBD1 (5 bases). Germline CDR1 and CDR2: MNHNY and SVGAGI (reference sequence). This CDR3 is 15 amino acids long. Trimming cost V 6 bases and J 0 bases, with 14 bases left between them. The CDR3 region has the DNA TGTGCCAGCAGCGGACCCAGCAGGGTGAACACTGAAGCTTTCTTT. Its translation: CASSGPSRVNTEAFF.

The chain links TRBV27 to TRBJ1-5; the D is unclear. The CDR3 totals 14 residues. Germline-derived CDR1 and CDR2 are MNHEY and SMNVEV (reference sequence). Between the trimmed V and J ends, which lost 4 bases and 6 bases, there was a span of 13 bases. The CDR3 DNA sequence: TGTGCCAGCAGTTCTTCTGGGAACGGTCAGCCCCAGCATTTT. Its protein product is CASSSSGNGQPQHF.

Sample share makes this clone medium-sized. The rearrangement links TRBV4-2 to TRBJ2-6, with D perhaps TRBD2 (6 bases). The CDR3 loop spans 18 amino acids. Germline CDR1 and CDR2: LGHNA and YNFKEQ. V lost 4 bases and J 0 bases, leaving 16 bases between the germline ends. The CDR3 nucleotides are TGTGCCAGCAGCCCCATACAGGAGGGGCTCTCTGGGGCCAACGTCCTGACTTTC. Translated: CASSPIQEGLSGANVLTF.

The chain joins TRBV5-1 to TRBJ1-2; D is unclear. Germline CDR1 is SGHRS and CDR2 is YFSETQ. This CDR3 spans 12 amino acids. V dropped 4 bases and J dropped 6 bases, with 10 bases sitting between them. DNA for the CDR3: TGCGCCAGCAGCGAGGACGGTCATGGCTACACCTTC. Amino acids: CASSEDGHGYTF.

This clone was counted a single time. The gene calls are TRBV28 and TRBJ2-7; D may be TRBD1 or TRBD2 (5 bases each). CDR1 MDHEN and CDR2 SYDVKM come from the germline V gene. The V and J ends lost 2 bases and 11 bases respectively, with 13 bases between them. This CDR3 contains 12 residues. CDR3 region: CASSLRDGKEYF. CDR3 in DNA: TGTGCCAGCAGTTTACGGGACGGTAAAGAGTACTTC.

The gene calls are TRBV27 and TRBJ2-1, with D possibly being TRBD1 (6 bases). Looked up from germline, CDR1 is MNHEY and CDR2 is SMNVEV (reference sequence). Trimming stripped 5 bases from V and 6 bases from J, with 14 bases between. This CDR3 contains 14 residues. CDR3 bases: TGTGCCAGCAGTGAAAGGACAGATGGCAATGAGCAGTTCTTC. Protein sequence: CASSERTDGNEQFF.

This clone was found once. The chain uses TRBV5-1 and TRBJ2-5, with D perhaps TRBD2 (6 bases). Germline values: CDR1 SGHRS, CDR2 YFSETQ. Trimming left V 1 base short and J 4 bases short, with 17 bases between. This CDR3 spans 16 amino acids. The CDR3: CASSLRARSGGETQYF. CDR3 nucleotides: TGCGCCAGCAGCTTGAGGGCCCGGTCCGGGGGAGAGACCCAGTACTTC.

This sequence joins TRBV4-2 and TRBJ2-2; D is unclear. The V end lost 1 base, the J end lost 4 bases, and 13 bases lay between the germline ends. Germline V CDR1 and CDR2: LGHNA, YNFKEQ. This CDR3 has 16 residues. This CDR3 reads CASSQVDTTSTGELFF. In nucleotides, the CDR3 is TGTGCCAGCAGCCAAGTGGATACCACAAGCACCGGGGAGCTGTTTTTT.

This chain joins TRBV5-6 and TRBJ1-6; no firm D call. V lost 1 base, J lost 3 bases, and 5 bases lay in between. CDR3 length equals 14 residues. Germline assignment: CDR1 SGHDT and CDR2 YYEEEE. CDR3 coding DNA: TGTGCCAGCAGCTTGCGGGGCTATAATTCACCCCTCCACTTT. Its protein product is CASSLRGYNSPLHF.

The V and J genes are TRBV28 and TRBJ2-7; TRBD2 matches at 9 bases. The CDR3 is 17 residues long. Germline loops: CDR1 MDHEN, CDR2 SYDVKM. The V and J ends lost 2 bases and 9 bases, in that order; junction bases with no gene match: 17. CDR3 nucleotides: TGTGCCAGCAGTTTAATCACAGCGGGAGGCCCCGCCCGGATGCAGTACTTC. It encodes CASSLITAGGPARMQYF.

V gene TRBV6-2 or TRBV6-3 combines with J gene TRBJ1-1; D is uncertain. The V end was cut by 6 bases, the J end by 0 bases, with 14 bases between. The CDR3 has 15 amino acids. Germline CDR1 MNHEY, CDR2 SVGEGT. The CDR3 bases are TGTGCCAGCAGCCTAGCGTGGCTGTTGAACACTGAAGCTTTCTTT. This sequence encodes CASSLAWLLNTEAFF.

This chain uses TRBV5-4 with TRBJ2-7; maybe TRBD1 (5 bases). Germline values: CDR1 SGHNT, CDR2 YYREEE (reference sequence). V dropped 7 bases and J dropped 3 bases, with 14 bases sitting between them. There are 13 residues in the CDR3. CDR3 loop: CASFRQRSYEQYF. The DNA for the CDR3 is TGTGCCAGCTTCCGACAGAGGAGCTACGAGCAGTACTTC.